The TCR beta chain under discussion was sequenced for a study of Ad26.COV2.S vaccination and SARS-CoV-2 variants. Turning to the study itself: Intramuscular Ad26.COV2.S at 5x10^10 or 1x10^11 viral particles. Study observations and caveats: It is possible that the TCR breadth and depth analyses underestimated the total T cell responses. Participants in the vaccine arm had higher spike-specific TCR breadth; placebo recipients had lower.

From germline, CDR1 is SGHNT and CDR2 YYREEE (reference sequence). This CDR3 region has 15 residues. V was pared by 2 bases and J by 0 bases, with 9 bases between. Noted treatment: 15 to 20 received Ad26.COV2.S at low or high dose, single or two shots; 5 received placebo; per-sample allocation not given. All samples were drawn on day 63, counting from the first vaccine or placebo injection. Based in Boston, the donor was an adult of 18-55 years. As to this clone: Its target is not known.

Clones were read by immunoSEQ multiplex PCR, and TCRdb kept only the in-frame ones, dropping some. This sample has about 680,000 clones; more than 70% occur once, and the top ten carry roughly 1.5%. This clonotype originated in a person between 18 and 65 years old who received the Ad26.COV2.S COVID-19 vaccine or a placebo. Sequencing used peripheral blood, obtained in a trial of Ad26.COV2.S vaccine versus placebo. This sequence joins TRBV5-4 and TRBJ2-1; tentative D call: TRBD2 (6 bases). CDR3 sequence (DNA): TGTGCCAGCAGCTTAGCGGAGGGCTCCTACAATGAGCAGTTCTTC. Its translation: CASSLAEGSYNEQFF.